Each of the 18 T cell receptor beta chains below was sequenced from the same sample in a study of cytomegalovirus exposure and HLA in healthy donors. Primers: 60 Vbeta forward and 13 Jbeta reverse. The method was immunoSEQ multiplex PCR; TCRdb's version includes in-frame clones alone and lacks a portion of them. The profile shows 29,000 or so clones, about 62% of them singletons. Sequencing was carried out using PBMCs. These receptors were obtained from a male donor in good health and CMV-seropositive.

In its sample, this clone was seen a few times. The rearrangement uses TRBV6-5 and TRBJ2-7; tentatively, D is TRBD1 (5 bases). Germline-derived CDR1 and CDR2 are MNHEY and SVGAGI. The CDR3 contains 15 residues. Deletions cut 4 bases from V and 6 bases from J, with 19 bases between. This chain's CDR3 is CASSLRAGPYTEQYF. CDR3 nucleotide sequence: TGTGCCAGCAGTTTAAGGGCAGGGCCCTATACCGAGCAGTACTTC.

This sequence joins TRBV6-5 and TRBJ1-1, with 9 bases aligning to TRBD1. Looked up from germline, CDR1 is MNHEY and CDR2 is SVGAGI. The CDR3 totals 15 residues. J was trimmed by 11 bases and V by 5 bases; bases with no gene match: 15. The CDR3 DNA is TGTGCCAGCAGTCCCCGACTCAGGACAGGGGCAGTGGCTTTCTTT. Amino acids: CASSPRLRTGAVAFF.

This chain connects TRBV7-2 to TRBJ1-6; D is unresolved. Trimming pared 3 bases from V and 5 bases from J, leaving 8 bases between. This CDR3 contains 14 residues. From germline, CDR1 is SGHTA and CDR2 FQGNSA. CDR3: CASSLRRDNSPLHF. DNA for the CDR3: TGTGCCAGCAGCTTGCGGAGAGATAATTCACCCCTCCACTTT. Full variable domain (outside the CDR3, taken from reference TRBV7-2 and TRBJ1-6): GAGVSQSPSNKVTEKGKDVELRCDPISGHTALYWYRQSLGQGLEFLIYFQGNSAPDKSGLPSDRFSAERTGGSVSTLTIQRTQQEDSAVYLCASSLRRDNSPLHFGNGTRLTVT.

This clone was seen once. The chain uses TRBV30 and TRBJ2-7, with D perhaps TRBD1 (5 bases). Trimming stripped 0 bases from V and 2 bases from J, with 11 bases between. This CDR3 contains 14 residues. Germline CDR1 is GTSNPN and CDR2 is SVGIG (reference sequence). Written as DNA, the CDR3 is TGTGCCTGGAGTGTACATAGGGGTGCCTACGAGCAGTACTTC. It codes for CAWSVHRGAYEQYF.

This clone turned up a few times. This rearrangement joins TRBV6-5 to TRBJ2-2, with D tentatively TRBD1 (5 bases). The CDR3 is 14 amino acids. Between the trimmed V and J ends, which lost 4 bases and 6 bases, there was a span of 12 bases. Germline V lookup: CDR1 MNHEY, CDR2 SVGAGI. CDR3 loop: CASSSSQGAGELFF. CDR3 bases: TGTGCCAGCAGTTCTTCTCAGGGTGCCGGGGAGCTGTTTTTT.

The sample holds one count of this clone. CDR3 bases: TGTGCCACCAGCAGGGGCCGCCGTGGGGAGACCCAGTACTTC. The encoded protein is CATSRGRRGETQYF. The chain has TRBV15 and TRBJ2-5; D ambiguous. V was pared by 3 bases and J by 5 bases, with 13 bases between. There are 14 residues in the CDR3. Germline V gene data show CDR1 as LNHNV and CDR2 as YYDKDF (reference sequence).

About this clone: A junction end diverges from the germline sequence, so it may reflect a read error. The chain uses TRBV9 and TRBJ2-1, with TRBD2 identical over 7 bases. Per the germline V gene, CDR1 is SGDLS and CDR2 is YYNGEE. CDR3 length: 15 amino acids. CDR3 loop: CASSARGGSFNEQFF. The CDR3 DNA reads as TGTGCCAGCAGCGCCCGCGGGGGTTCCTTCAATGAGCAGTTCTTC.

This clone was seen more than once but under ten times. The rearrangement links TRBV6-5 to TRBJ1-1; D is undetermined. Per germline, CDR1 MNHEY and CDR2 SVGAGI. Trimming shortened V by 5 bases and J by 0 bases, and 13 bases separated the two germline ends. The CDR3 has 15 residues. The CDR3 coding sequence is TGTGCCAGCAGTCATTCAAATAGAGTGAACACTGAAGCTTTCTTT. The encoded protein is CASSHSNRVNTEAFF.

This chain connects TRBV5-4 to TRBJ2-7; D is perhaps TRBD2 (6 bases). CDR3 length: 15 amino acids. Trimming removed 7 bases from V and 2 bases from J, with 19 bases in between. CDR1 is SGHNT, CDR2 YYREEE, per germline (reference sequence). The CDR3 sequence: CASGRLERVTYEQYF. The CDR3 nucleotides are TGTGCCAGCGGCCGACTGGAGCGGGTTACCTACGAGCAGTACTTC.

V gene TRBV6-1 combines with J gene TRBJ1-5, with D tentatively TRBD1 (6 bases). CDR1 and CDR2 from the germline V gene are MNHNS and SASEGT. The V gene lost 8 bases and the J gene lost 4 bases, with 15 bases spanning the gap. CDR3 length equals 14 residues. CDR3 nucleotides: TGTGCCAGCTATTTCAGGGGCCTTAATCAGCCCCAGCATTTT. Translating it yields CASYFRGLNQPQHF.

V usage is TRBV4-1 and J usage is TRBJ2-7; 10 nucleotides line up with TRBD2. Germline loops: CDR1 MGHRA, CDR2 YSYEKL. The CDR3 is 15 amino acids. V was pared by 0 bases and J by 4 bases, with 3 bases of the junction left unmatched. CDR3 DNA sequence: TGCGCCAGCAGCCAAGAGGCTAGCGGGAGTTACGAGCAGTACTTC. Its translation is CASSQEASGSYEQYF.

This clone was seen a few times. The V gene is TRBV5-6, the J gene TRBJ2-3, with D maybe TRBD2 (5 bases). The CDR3 covers 14 residues. V was cut by 6 bases and J by 2 bases, with 13 bases left in between. Per germline, CDR1 SGHDT and CDR2 YYEEEE. The CDR3 here is CASTKLGLTDTQYF. CDR3 bases: TGTGCCAGCACCAAACTAGGGCTCACAGATACGCAGTATTTT.

The chain uses TRBV28 and TRBJ2-7, with D unclear. From germline, CDR1 is MDHEN and CDR2 SYDVKM. Trimming left V 4 bases short and J 3 bases short, with 16 bases between. The CDR3 runs 15 residues. The CDR3 bases are TGTGCCAGCAGTTCTGGCAGCCAGCGCAACTACGAGCAGTACTTC. Protein product: CASSSGSQRNYEQYF.

This chain links TRBV5-4 with TRBJ2-2, with D possibly being TRBD2 (6 bases). This CDR3 is built from 16 residues. Germline CDR1 and CDR2: SGHNT and YYREEE (reference sequence). V shed 3 bases and J shed 0 bases, with 12 bases lying between them. CDR3 nucleotides: TGTGCCAGCAGCTCCCGGGGGAACCCGAACACCGGGGAGCTGTTTTTT. It is translated as CASSSRGNPNTGELFF.

J is TRBJ1-1 and V is TRBV7-8, with D unclear. The CDR3 spans 13 residues. V dropped 5 bases and J dropped 1 base, with 8 bases sitting between them. CDR1 and CDR2 from the germline V gene are SGHVS and FQNEAQ. This chain's CDR3 is CASSLRENTEAFF. CDR3 DNA: TGTGCCAGCAGCCTACGGGAGAACACTGAAGCTTTCTTT.

The chain has TRBV5-1 and TRBJ2-7, with TRBD1 identical over 10 bases. Unmatched junction bases numbered 9, after V lost 0 bases and J lost 6 bases. CDR3 length: 16 residues. The V gene's germline CDR1 is SGHRS and CDR2 YFSETQ. CDR3 bases: TGCGCCAGCAGCTTGGCGATTGGGACAGGGGCGGGCGAGCAGTACTTC. Its translation: CASSLAIGTGAGEQYF.

To note about this clone: The CDR3 ends on some other residue instead of the conserved phenylalanine or tryptophan, so this is likely a read error. The limits of the CDR3 on the DNA are not certain, so only TCRdb's listed CDR3 is given. This sequence joins TRBV6-6 and TRBJ1-2; the table's D call TRBD1 went unverified against the DNA. Including both end residues, the CDR3 is 12 amino acids long. In germline, CDR1 is MNHNY, CDR2 SVGAGI (reference sequence). CDR3 protein: CASSLGTGGISM.

This clone was seen at least ten times. The V call is TRBV25-1, the J call TRBJ1-1; the match to TRBD1 covers 7 bases. There are 14 residues in the CDR3. Per germline, CDR1 MGHDK and CDR2 SYGVNS. V lost 4 bases, J lost 3 bases, and 5 bases stayed unmatched. The CDR3 loop reads CASSGYRGDTEAFF. In nucleotides, the CDR3 is TGTGCCAGCAGTGGATACAGGGGCGACACTGAAGCTTTCTTT.